Listed below are T cell receptor beta chains from one sample, sequenced in a study of beta chain features in type 1 diabetes. The method was immunoSEQ multiplex PCR; TCRdb's version includes in-frame clones alone and lacks a portion of them. The top ten clones hold about 0.02% of a sample with hundreds of thousands of clones, roughly 13% of them seen once. Material: naive CD4+ T cells from blood. The receptors were sampled from a young man with type 1 diabetes. The CDR3 runs from the conserved cysteine through the conserved F or W. Fields, in order: V gene, CDR3 length, CDR3 protein.

TRBV10-3 | 15 | CAISAVVSPNNEQFF
TRBV21-1 | 16 | CASSIHRESSYNEQFF
TRBV30 | 13 | CAWSVQEEQPQHF
TRBV25-1 | 15 | CASSELDRDHGGYTF
TRBV28 | 14 | CASSLSRGTYEQYF
TRBV6-1 | 14 | CASYFGQGGQPQHF
TRBV27 | 13 | CASSFREGGGYTF
TRBV5-4 | 11 | CASSTDREQYF
TRBV28 | 13 | CASSPDGNYGYTF
TRBV30 | 13 | CAWSVTGTDTQYF
TRBV7-2 | 16 | CASSPPRAGRDNEQFF
TRBV28 | 13 | CASRIGTQETQYF
TRBV29-1 | 12 | CSVGRTPYEQYF
TRBV6-5 | 16 | CASSYSSVSSPSEAFF
TRBV30 | 17 | CAWSEGAGGLLGQPQHF
TRBV4-1 | 18 | CASSQPPGGMGLYNEQFF
TRBV11-2 | 14 | CASSSQGADTEAFF